These 9 T cell receptor beta chains came from one sample sequenced in a study of somatic mutations in cytotoxic T cells in rheumatoid arthritis. Here immunoSEQ multiplex PCR was the method, and the copy in TCRdb shows in-frame clones only, minus some. This sample yields 20,000 to 25,000 clones, of which roughly 74% are seen a single time; about 11% belongs to the top ten. Sequenced sample: CD8+ T cells sorted from blood. These receptors were obtained from an adult with rheumatoid arthritis.

This clone was seen once. The CDR3 protein is CASSLGGVLDTGELFF. DNA for the CDR3: TGTGCCAGCAGCCTAGGGGGGGTCCTAGACACCGGGGAGCTGTTTTTT. V is TRBV11-3 and J is TRBJ2-2, with D possibly TRBD2 on 7 matching bases. Germline CDR1 SGHNT, CDR2 YENEEA. CDR3 length: 16 amino acids. Trimming removed 5 bases at V and 3 bases at J, with 16 bases between. Filled out from reference TRBV11-3 and TRBJ2-2, the complete variable domain reads EAGVVQSPRYKIIEKKQPVAFWCNPISGHNTLYWYLQNLGQGPELLIRYENEEAVDDSQLPKDRFSAERLKGVDSTLKIQPAELGDSAVYLCASSLGGVLDTGELFFGEGSRLTVL.

The rearrangement joins TRBV11-2 to TRBJ2-7; D is undetermined. There are 13 residues in the CDR3. Trimming took off 5 bases at V and 2 bases at J, with 10 bases between the two ends. Germline CDR1 reads SGHAT; CDR2 reads FQNNGV. CDR3 sequence reads: CASSIKLTYEQYF. The CDR3 DNA reads TGTGCCAGCAGCATTAAACTCACCTACGAGCAGTACTTC.

The CDR3 nucleotides are TGTGCCAGCAGTTTATTGGGAGGGATCAATGAGCAGTTCTTC. The encoded protein is CASSLLGGINEQFF. This sequence joins TRBV27 and TRBJ2-1; 7 bases are shared with TRBD2. V gave up 1 base and J gave up 6 bases; unmatched junction bases: 3. This CDR3 contains 14 residues. Germline assignment: CDR1 MNHEY and CDR2 SMNVEV (reference sequence).

This clone has only one observation. V and J are TRBV11-3 and TRBJ2-3; a weak D match, TRBD2 (6 bases). The CDR3 has 14 residues. From germline, CDR1 is SGHNT and CDR2 YENEEA. The V gene lost 1 base and the J gene lost 4 bases, with 9 bases spanning the gap. The CDR3 reads CASSLAGVSDTQYF. The DNA for the CDR3 is TGTGCCAGCAGCTTAGCGGGGGTTTCAGATACGCAGTATTTT.

The table lists this clone with a few counts. The chain is built from TRBV21-1 and TRBJ1-6. TRBV21-1 is an annotated pseudogene. This CDR3 is 16 amino acids long. CDR3 amino acids: CASPERVVSYNSPLHF. For the CDR3, the DNA is TGTGCCAGCCCCGAACGGGTGGTCTCCTATAATTCACCCCTCCACTTT.

The chain joins TRBV19 to TRBJ1-4; a weak D match, TRBD1 (5 bases). Trimming removed 3 bases at V and 8 bases at J, with 13 bases between. This CDR3 has 14 amino acids. Germline V gene lookup returns CDR1 LNHDA and CDR2 SQIVND (reference sequence). The CDR3 sequence: CASSIGGDLEKLFF. In DNA, the CDR3 is TGTGCCAGTAGTATTGGAGGGGACTTAGAAAAACTGTTTTTT.

This clone came up once. V and J are TRBV7-9 and TRBJ1-2, with TRBD1 matching 9 bases. The CDR3 is 15 amino acids. V trimming: 4 bases; J trimming: 3 bases; junction bases outside the gene matches: 6. CDR1 is SEHNR, CDR2 FQNEAQ, per germline (reference sequence). The CDR3 DNA is TGTGCCAGCAGCTCTGGACAGGGGCGCCACTATGGCTACACCTTC. Its protein is CASSSGQGRHYGYTF.

The chain employs TRBV19 and TRBJ1-5; D possibly corresponds to TRBD1 (5 bases). V lost 2 bases and J 0 bases, leaving 8 bases between the germline ends. The CDR3 has 15 residues. Germline CDR1 is LNHDA and CDR2 is SQIVND (reference sequence). The CDR3 DNA follows: TGTGCCAGTAGTATAACGGGGGGTAGCAATCAGCCCCAGCATTTT. It is translated as CASSITGGSNQPQHF.

The chain recombines TRBV7-8 with TRBJ2-2; no clear D gene. The CDR3 totals 12 residues. In germline, CDR1 is SGHVS, CDR2 FQNEAQ. V lost 4 bases and J lost 7, with 7 bases in between. CDR3 amino acids: CASSSSGGELFF. The CDR3 coding sequence is TGTGCCAGCAGCTCATCGGGCGGGGAGCTGTTTTTT.